Presented here are 8 T cell receptor beta chains from one specimen sequenced in a study of T cell clonality in common variable immunodeficiency. Some clones are missing from TCRdb's copy, which holds only in-frame ones; the method was immunoSEQ multiplex PCR. In total the sample includes tens of thousands of clones, none of them seen once. The sample taken for sequencing was peripheral blood mononuclear cells. All receptors come from a person aged 18 to 75 in good health.

The sample holds many counts of this clone. The read halts 3 residues ahead of the CDR3 end, with the missing end drawn from the germline J gene. This chain joins TRBV15 and TRBJ2-7, with 7 positions matching TRBD1. Unmatched junction bases numbered 3, after V lost 1 base and J lost 0 bases. Germline-derived CDR1 and CDR2 are LNHNV and YYDKDF (reference sequence). This CDR3 region has 15 residues. CDR3 DNA (partial): TGTGCCACCAGCAGAGGACAGGGAATCTCCTACGAG. Translating it yields CATSRGQGISYE. The CDR3 as a whole reads CATSRGQGISYEQYF.

This clone was seen many times. The read ends 3 residues early relative to the CDR3; the germline J gene fills the gap. V gene TRBV5-4 combines with J gene TRBJ1-2; TRBD1 is a possible D gene (6 bases). V lost 4 bases and J lost 2, with 18 bases in between. There are 16 residues in the CDR3. Germline CDR1 is SGHNT and CDR2 is YYREEE (reference sequence). Partial CDR3 DNA: TGTGCCAGCAGCGGTGGGGGCTCGAAACAAAACTATGGC. Protein sequence: CASSGGGSKQNYG. The whole CDR3 sequence reads CASSGGGSKQNYGYTF.

This clone was detected many times. Sequencing ends 3 residues short of the CDR3 end; the germline J gene provides the rest. The J gene is TRBJ2-1, the V gene TRBV13, with TRBD1 matching over 7 bases. The CDR3 is made up of 14 amino acids. Looked up from germline, CDR1 is PRHDT and CDR2 is FYEKMQ (reference sequence). With V trimmed by 6 bases and J by 4 bases, 6 bases remained unmatched. The sequenced part of the CDR3 DNA is TGTGCCAGCAGTAGGGACAGAGATTACAATGAG. The encoded protein is CASSRDRDYNE. In full, the CDR3 is CASSRDRDYNEQFF.

Ten or more counts support this clone. With the read ending 3 residues before the CDR3 end, the germline J gene is used to fill in that end. The gene calls are TRBV15 and TRBJ1-1; 7 positions agree with TRBD1. V lost 1 base and J lost 1; bases outside the gene matches: 6. The CDR3 is 16 residues long. Germline values: CDR1 LNHNV, CDR2 YYDKDF (reference sequence). CDR3 sequence reads: CATSRATGASNTEAFF. CDR3 DNA, as far as it was read: TGTGCCACCAGCAGAGCAACAGGGGCGTCGAACACTGAA.

This clone was detected many times. The read falls 3 residues short of the CDR3 end, and the missing part is taken from the germline J gene. The chain is built from TRBV7-2 and TRBJ1-2; the match to TRBD1 covers 7 bases. The germline gives CDR1 SGHTA, CDR2 FQGNSA. This CDR3 contains 13 residues. This CDR3 is CASSLAGGGSYTF. Incomplete CDR3 DNA: TGTGCCAGCAGCTTAGCAGGGGGCGGTAGC.

This clone is medium-sized. From the germline J gene comes the end of the CDR3, since the read stops 3 residues before it. The rearrangement joins TRBV6-2 or TRBV6-3 to TRBJ2-1, with D uncertain. V was cut by 5 bases and J by 7 bases, with 9 bases left in between. The CDR3 length is 12 residues. Germline assignment: CDR1 MNHEY and CDR2 SVGEGT. CDR3 bases read: TGTGCCAGCAGTCCACCCGGGAATGAG. Amino acids: CASSPPGNE. In full, the CDR3 is CASSPPGNEQFF.

This clone was detected many times. The observed sequence ends 3 residues before the CDR3 terminus, with the missing tail filled in from the germline J gene. The rearrangement joins TRBV12-3 or TRBV12-4 to TRBJ1-1, with D uncertain. V was clipped by 1 base and J by 0 bases, with 3 bases between them. CDR3 length: 13 residues. The CDR3 loop is CASSLVMNTEAFF. CDR3 bases read: TGTGCCAGCAGTTTAGTAATGAACACTGAA.

Ten or more counts support this clone. The CDR3 is CAISEVYRGRDEKLFF. Partial CDR3 DNA: TGTGCCATCAGTGAGGTCTACAGGGGGCGGGATGAAAAA. The chain joins TRBV10-3 to TRBJ1-4, with 9 bases lining up with TRBD1. The observed sequence ends 3 residues before the CDR3 terminus, with the missing tail filled in from the germline J gene. There are 16 residues in the CDR3. The V gene end was trimmed by 2 bases and the J gene end by 6 bases; junction bases not matched to a gene: 7. Germline-derived CDR1 and CDR2 are ENHRY and SYGVKD.